Given below is one TCR beta chain in context. The sample contains more than one DNA sequence encoding this CDR3. This specimen comes from a study of blood T cell repertoires in COVID-19. The CDR3 sequence is 14 residues long. Germline V CDR1 and CDR2: SGDLS, YYNGEE. V trimming: 2 bases; J trimming: 3 bases; junction bases outside the gene matches: 1. Authors' methods: It was from reference gene primer amplification that nucleated cell counts were estimated. Some clones are missing from TCRdb's copy, which holds only in-frame ones; the method was immunoSEQ multiplex PCR. V, J and clone size reflect that table, while D and trimming were determined from the DNA. The top ten clones hold approximately 7.5% of a sample with approximately 300,000 clones, around 90% of them seen once.

Input material: peripheral blood. The rearrangement joins TRBV9 to TRBJ2-2; 7 bases map to TRBD2. This TCR was sampled from a woman aged 25-40 years with COVID-19, enrolled during active disease. CDR3 protein: CASSVGGDTGELFF. The CDR3 DNA reads as TGTGCCAGCAGCGTTGGGGGGGACACCGGGGAGCTGTTTTTT.